One and the same sample provided the 7 T cell receptor beta chains below, sequenced in a study of T cell changes during pregnancy in multiple sclerosis. Here immunoSEQ multiplex PCR was the method, and the copy in TCRdb shows in-frame clones only, minus some. The profile shows some 21,000 clones, around 90% of them singletons. Source: CD4+ T cells from peripheral blood mononuclear cells, taken in the third trimester of pregnancy. These TCRs come from a female donor with multiple sclerosis, enrolled in a pregnancy study.

This chain uses TRBV19 with TRBJ2-4; 11 bases align to TRBD2. Germline CDR1 reads LNHDA; CDR2 reads SQIVND (reference sequence). The CDR3 length is 16 residues. The V and J ends lost 8 bases and 6 bases, in that order; junction bases with no gene match: 12. In nucleotides, the CDR3 is TGTGCCAGTTCTAGCGGGGGGCACCGGTCGGGAAACATTCAGTACTTC. This translates into CASSSGGHRSGNIQYF.

The chain carries TRBV5-4 and TRBJ1-6; a possible D gene is TRBD1 (6 bases). The CDR3 contains 15 residues. The V gene lost 3 bases and the J gene lost 7 bases, with 14 bases spanning the gap. Germline V gene sequence: CDR1 SGHNT, CDR2 YYREEE (reference sequence). CDR3 bases: TGTGCCAGCAGCTGGGAGGGACATCGGAATTCACCCCTCCACTTT. Amino acid sequence: CASSWEGHRNSPLHF.

V and J are TRBV6-1 and TRBJ1-2; the D gene is possibly TRBD1 (5 bases). Germline V gene sequence: CDR1 MNHNS, CDR2 SASEGT. The CDR3 is 14 residues long. Trimming removed 1 base at V and 3 bases at J, with 9 bases between. CDR3 DNA sequence: TGTGCCAGCAGTGAAGATCAGGGATACTATGGCTACACCTTC. Its protein product is CASSEDQGYYGYTF.

This chain uses TRBV6-5 with TRBJ2-3, with D tentatively TRBD1 (6 bases). V lost 0 bases, J lost 6 bases, and 10 bases lay in between. Germline V gene sequence: CDR1 MNHEY, CDR2 SVGAGI. This CDR3 is 14 amino acids long. The CDR3 region has the DNA TGTGCCAGCAGTTACTCAGGGGGTTGGGATACGCAGTATTTT. This translates into CASSYSGGWDTQYF.

The chain recombines TRBV18 with TRBJ1-2; D uncertain. Per the germline V gene, CDR1 is KGHSH and CDR2 is LQKENI. The CDR3 runs to 12 residues. The V end lost 3 bases, the J end lost 6 bases, and 8 bases lay between the germline ends. In DNA, the CDR3 is TGTGCCAGCTCACCGTCGGGGAATGGCTACACCTTC. Protein sequence: CASSPSGNGYTF.

The gene calls are TRBV5-1 and TRBJ2-1; 7 bases match TRBD2. Germline CDR1 reads SGHRS; CDR2 reads YFSETQ. The CDR3 loop spans 15 amino acids. Trimming removed 3 bases from V and 9 bases from J; junction bases left unmatched: 12. CDR3 nucleotides: TGCGCCAGCAGCTCGGGGGGATGGGCGGGTAGTGAGCAGTTCTTC. Amino acid sequence: CASSSGGWAGSEQFF. The variable domain in full, with the rest retrieved from reference TRBV5-1 and TRBJ2-1, is KAGVTQTPRYLIKTRGQQVTLSCSPISGHRSVSWYQQTPGQGLQFLFEYFSETQRNKGNFPGRFSGRQFSNSRSEMNVSTLELGDSALYLCASSSGGWAGSEQFFGPGTRLTVL.

The chain carries TRBV18 and TRBJ2-1, with D maybe TRBD1 (6 bases). Trimming removed 1 base at V and 9 bases at J, with 16 bases between. Germline CDR1 KGHSH, CDR2 LQKENI. CDR3 length equals 15 residues. CDR3 coding DNA: TGTGCCAGCTCACCACTCGCAGGGGCGTTTGGTGAGCAGTTCTTC. The encoded protein is CASSPLAGAFGEQFF.